This entry lists 24 T cell receptor beta chains sequenced from one sample in a study of blood T cell repertoires in COVID-19. The method was immunoSEQ multiplex PCR; TCRdb's version includes in-frame clones alone and lacks a portion of them. Of over 200,000 clones listed, about 86% are singletons. Sequencing was carried out using peripheral blood. Receptor source: a man in his fifties or sixties with active or convalescent COVID-19.

CDR3 sequence (DNA): TGTGCCAGCAGCAAAGGGGTCCCAGGGGTATCCGGGGAGCTGTTTTTT. Its translation is CASSKGVPGVSGELFF. This chain uses TRBV21-1 with TRBJ2-2; the table calls TRBD1, which could not be checked here. TRBV21-1 is listed as a pseudogene. The CDR3 spans 16 residues.

This chain links TRBV6-5 with TRBJ2-7; 7 bases map to TRBD2. The germline gives CDR1 MNHEY, CDR2 SVGAGI. Germline trimming cut 0 bases from V and 6 bases from J; bases unmatched to any gene: 8. This CDR3 comprises 15 residues. The DNA of the CDR3 is TGTGCCAGCAGTTACTCTTGGGGGGGGGATTCCGAGCAGTACTTC. This codes for CASSYSWGGDSEQYF.

The rearrangement uses TRBV6-5 and TRBJ2-7, with a weak D call TRBD2 (6 bases). The CDR3 has 14 residues. V was clipped by 7 bases and J by 0 bases, with 13 bases between them. Germline V gives CDR1 MNHEY, CDR2 SVGAGI. CDR3 nucleotide sequence: TGTGCCAGCACAAGCGGGCCCCCCTCCTACGAGCAGTACTTC. Protein: CASTSGPPSYEQYF.

The chain has TRBV5-1 and TRBJ1-5, with TRBD1 identical over 7 bases. V shed 2 bases and J 3 bases; nucleotides not matched to a gene: 5. Germline loops: CDR1 SGHRS, CDR2 YFSETQ. The CDR3 contains 15 residues. Here the CDR3 DNA reads TGCGCCAGCAGCTTACAGGGGCTTAACAATCAGCCCCAGCATTTT. Translated, it gives CASSLQGLNNQPQHF.

The rearrangement joins TRBV4-1 to TRBJ1-6; 12 positions match TRBD1. This CDR3 contains 17 residues. Looked up from germline, CDR1 is MGHRA and CDR2 is YSYEKL. After removal of 1 base from V and 7 bases from J, the junction contained 5 bases not matched to a gene. CDR3 residues: CASSQGRGTGGNSPLHF. Here the CDR3 DNA reads TGCGCCAGCAGCCAAGGTCGGGGGACAGGGGGCAATTCACCCCTCCACTTT.

This chain connects TRBV9 to TRBJ2-7, with 9 bases identical to TRBD1. The germline V gene encodes CDR1 SGDLS and CDR2 YYNGEE. V lost 0 bases, J lost 6 bases, and 7 bases stayed unmatched. The CDR3 runs to 15 residues. CDR3 amino acids: CASSVGGQGIAEQYF. The CDR3 DNA follows: TGTGCCAGCAGCGTAGGTGGACAGGGGATAGCCGAGCAGTACTTC.

V usage is TRBV7-9 and J usage is TRBJ1-1, with TRBD1 matching over 11 bases. The V segment lost 6 bases and the J segment 9 bases; nucleotides outside the gene matches: 9. The germline gives CDR1 SEHNR, CDR2 FQNEAQ (reference sequence). The CDR3 runs 14 residues. The DNA of the CDR3 is TGTGCCAGCAGTTTGGGACAGGGGGTAGCGAAAGCTTTCTTT. This encodes CASSLGQGVAKAFF.

This clone was picked up a small number of times. CDR3 bases: TGTGCCACCAGTGATCGGGACAAAAATCAGCCCCAGCATTTT. This sequence encodes CATSDRDKNQPQHF. V is TRBV24-1 and J is TRBJ1-5; D is perhaps TRBD1 (6 bases). Germline V lookup: CDR1 KGHDR, CDR2 SFDVKD. V gave up 3 bases and J gave up 4 bases, with 9 bases separating them. This CDR3 comprises 14 residues.

The chain recombines TRBV2 with TRBJ2-3, with 9 bases identical to TRBD1. CDR1 and CDR2 (germline): SNHLY, FYNNEI. The CDR3 sequence is 15 residues long. Trimming at V came to 7 bases and at J to 4 bases, leaving 9 bases not matched to a gene. CDR3: CASKRDREVSDTQYF. As DNA, the CDR3 is TGTGCCAGCAAGCGGGACAGGGAAGTGTCAGATACGCAGTATTTT.

The chain is built from TRBV18 and TRBJ1-1; 7 nucleotides agree with TRBD1. Germline V gene lookup returns CDR1 KGHSH and CDR2 LQKENI. The CDR3 is made up of 14 amino acids. V was pared by 3 bases and J by 7 bases, with 8 bases of the junction left unmatched. Written as DNA, the CDR3 is TGTGCCAGCTCACCTGATTCCGGGACAGTTGAAGCTTTCTTT. Its translation: CASSPDSGTVEAFF.

The chain carries TRBV5-1 and TRBJ1-2; 11 bases are shared with TRBD1. The CDR3 length is 18 residues. The trim removed 4 bases at V and 5 bases at J, leaving 16 bases unmatched. CDR1 is SGHRS, CDR2 YFSETQ, per germline. The DNA of the CDR3 is TGCGCCAGCAGCCCGGGGCCTTTCGGGACAGGGGGTGGATATGGCTACACCTTC. Its protein is CASSPGPFGTGGGYGYTF.

The rearrangement joins TRBV29-1 to TRBJ1-1; D is ambiguous. The ends were cut back, 4 bases at V and 6 bases at J, with 6 bases in the middle. This CDR3 is 10 amino acids long. The V gene's germline CDR1 is SQVTM and CDR2 ANQGSEA. The CDR3 spells CSVVPSEAFF. CDR3 in DNA: TGCAGCGTTGTCCCCTCTGAAGCTTTCTTT.

The rearrangement joins TRBV6-2 or TRBV6-3 to TRBJ2-7; TRBD1 matches 9 bases. The V gene end was trimmed by 4 bases and the J gene end by 2 bases; junction bases not matched to a gene: 3. This CDR3 contains 14 residues. The germline CDR1 and CDR2 sequences are MNHEY and SVGEGT. CDR3 loop: CASSLTGGPYEQYF. CDR3 sequence (DNA): TGTGCCAGCAGTTTGACAGGGGGACCCTACGAGCAGTACTTC.

The J gene is TRBJ1-2, the V gene TRBV12-3 or TRBV12-4; D remains unclear. The CDR3 loop spans 12 amino acids. Trimming stripped 3 bases from V and 3 bases from J, with 5 bases between. CDR3: CASSFSYYGYTF. DNA for the CDR3: TGTGCCAGCAGTTTCTCGTACTATGGCTACACCTTC.

The chain carries TRBV27 and TRBJ1-2; 7 bases fit TRBD1. CDR3 length: 15 residues. Unmatched junction bases numbered 10, after V lost 5 bases and J lost 4 bases. In germline, CDR1 is MNHEY, CDR2 SMNVEV (reference sequence). CDR3 amino acids: CASSPGQVGRYGYTF. The CDR3 nucleotides are TGTGCCAGCAGTCCTGGACAGGTCGGACGCTATGGCTACACCTTC.

In DNA, the CDR3 is TGTGCCAGCAGCCAATACAGCTCCGGTACGTGGGGCTACACCTTC. The encoded protein is CASSQYSSGTWGYTF. The chain recombines TRBV5-6 with TRBJ1-2; D is unresolved. Between the trimmed V and J ends, which lost 4 bases and 8 bases, there was a span of 21 bases. Germline V gives CDR1 SGHDT, CDR2 YYEEEE. This CDR3 has 15 amino acids.

The V and J genes are TRBV7-2 and TRBJ1-1; tentative D call: TRBD1 (5 bases). From germline, CDR1 is SGHTA and CDR2 FQGNSA. CDR3 length: 14 amino acids. V lost 5 bases and J 3 bases, leaving 13 bases between the germline ends. CDR3 residues: CASSDGHGDTEAFF. The CDR3 bases are TGTGCCAGCAGCGATGGACACGGAGACACTGAAGCTTTCTTT.

The J gene is TRBJ2-5, the V gene TRBV5-1; 12 bases align to TRBD2. This CDR3 has 16 amino acids. V trimming: 0 bases; J trimming: 5 bases; junction bases outside the gene matches: 5. The V gene's germline CDR1 is SGHRS and CDR2 YFSETQ. The CDR3 reads CASSLEASGGVETQYF. The DNA of the CDR3 is TGCGCCAGCAGCTTGGAAGCTAGCGGGGGGGTGGAGACCCAGTACTTC.

The chain has TRBV5-5 and TRBJ2-3; 7 bases line up with TRBD1. The germline V gene has CDR1 SGHKS and CDR2 YYEKEE (reference sequence). Trimming took 4 bases from V and 5 from J; bases not matched to a gene: 10. CDR3 length: 15 residues. Written as DNA, the CDR3 is TGTGCCAGCAGCCCTAGGGAGAGGGGGCAAGATACGCAGTATTTT. This gives the protein CASSPRERGQDTQYF.

This chain joins TRBV14 and TRBJ2-7; D call uncertain. Germline values: CDR1 SGHDN, CDR2 FVKESK. The CDR3 runs to 11 residues. V lost 1 base to trimming and J lost 7 bases, with 5 bases between them. In DNA form, the CDR3 reads TGTGCCAGCAGCCAAGTCAGGGAGCAGTACTTC. Amino acids: CASSQVREQYF.

The gene calls are TRBV28 and TRBJ2-2; D possibly corresponds to TRBD1 (6 bases). Per germline, CDR1 MDHEN and CDR2 SYDVKM. The CDR3 covers 18 residues. The V end was cut by 4 bases, the J end by 4 bases, with 22 bases between. CDR3 sequence (DNA): TGTGCCAGCAGTTCCCTCGGACAGCCCAGCGAGGGCACCGGGGAGCTGTTTTTT. Protein sequence: CASSSLGQPSEGTGELFF. The complete variable domain, with remaining parts taken from reference TRBV28 and TRBJ2-2, reads DVKVTQSSRYLVKRTGEKVFLECVQDMDHENMFWYRQDPGLGLRLIYFSYDVKMKEKGDIPEGYSVSREKKERFSLILESASTNQTSMYLCASSSLGQPSEGTGELFFGEGSRLTVL.

The chain carries TRBV28 and TRBJ2-1; 7 nucleotides match TRBD2. CDR1 and CDR2 (germline): MDHEN, SYDVKM. This CDR3 has 14 amino acids. Trimming cost V 4 bases and J 1 base; bases outside gene matches: 1. The CDR3 protein is CASSWGGSYNEQFF. The CDR3 DNA follows: TGTGCCAGCAGTTGGGGGGGTTCCTACAATGAGCAGTTCTTC.

This chain connects TRBV10-3 to TRBJ2-7; the match to TRBD1 covers 10 bases. The ends lost 10 bases at V and 5 bases at J; junction bases unmatched: 8. Germline V gene sequence: CDR1 ENHRY, CDR2 SYGVKD. The CDR3 has 13 residues. CDR3 in amino acids: CASQGGQGNEQYF. CDR3 nucleotide sequence: TGTGCCAGCCAGGGGGGACAGGGGAACGAGCAGTACTTC.

This chain links TRBV7-6 with TRBJ2-3, with 8 bases aligning to TRBD2. From germline, CDR1 is SGHVS and CDR2 FNYEAQ. Trimming removed 5 bases from V and 5 bases from J; junction bases left unmatched: 12. The CDR3 has 16 residues. The CDR3 region has the DNA TGTGCCAGCAGCCCCTTCGGTACGGGGGGGGTAGATACGCAGTATTTT. Protein: CASSPFGTGGVDTQYF. Full variable domain (rest looked up from reference TRBV7-6 and TRBJ2-3): GAGVSQSPRYKVTKRGQDVALRCDPISGHVSLYWYRQALGQGPEFLTYFNYEAQQDKSGLPNDRFSAERPEGSISTLTIQRTEQRDSAMYRCASSPFGTGGVDTQYFGPGTRLTVL.